This T cell receptor (beta chain) was captured by sequencing in a study of OX40 agonist ivuxolimab in advanced cancers. Concerning the study at large: Ivuxolimab was an agonistic, fully human IgG2 monoclonal antibody directed against OX40 (CD134), a costimulatory receptor. Partial responses occurred in three dose-escalation patients, of whom one had hepatocellular carcinoma and two had cutaneous melanoma. Intravenous ivuxolimab was administered to patients every 2 weeks at six dose levels: 0.01, 0.1, 0.3, 1.5, 3 and 10 mg/kg. Of the roughly 54 dose-escalation patients, hepatocellular carcinoma was present in some 19, melanoma in roughly 15, renal cell carcinoma in 9 and head and neck cancer in 9. Prior anti-PD-1, anti-PD-L1 or anti-CTLA-4 therapy was permitted, and checkpoint inhibitors had been received by about two fifths of dose-escalation patients. The paper describes the monotherapy dose-escalation part (N = 52 patients) of the phase I trial of ivuxolimab. The point of sequencing TCRbeta in the periphery was to test whether ivuxolimab changed TCR sequence diversity and drove clonal T-cell expansion. A male proportion of around 83% and a mean age of about 60 years, ranging from about 20 to 85, were recorded for the dose-escalation cohort.

The full study reports these points: Which antigens the clonally expanded peripheral T cells were specific for was not determined. At doses of 0.1 to 3.0 mg/kg, clonal expansion of both CD4+ and CD8+ blood T cells was observed from baseline to week 6. Low levels of normalized T-cell clonal expansion were also seen in some nonresponding patients. On average, CD8+ T cells showed more expanded clones than CD4+ T cells after ivuxolimab. In the 0.1-3.0 mg/kg groups, partial responders were among the patients with the lowest normalized peripheral clonal expansion, particularly in CD8+ T cells.

Genomic DNA was extracted from sorted cells for sequencing of the TCRbeta CDR3 region. The immunoSEQ Assay was used for sequencing of TCRbeta CDR3 regions. TCRdb holds this immuneACCESS table with in-frame rearrangements only. Some clones are missing; in checked studies, unresolved V genes explain under half, and the rest has no known cause. The sample table contains approximately 89,000 clones; only one count was recorded for roughly 91% of them. 0.3% to 0.35% of the sample is held by the ten biggest clonotypes. Turning to this clone: Its antigen is unknown. Nothing much larger sits one base from this clone, and base qualities are not available.

Patients with autoimmune disease history or receiving systemic immunosuppression were excluded from the trial. Peripheral blood for TCR sequencing was drawn from every dose cohort at baseline, at cycle 4 day 1 and at cycle 7 day 1. The samples were taken from a phase I, first-in-human, multicenter, open-label dose-escalation trial of ivuxolimab. The trial enrolled adults with locally advanced or metastatic head and neck squamous cell, hepatocellular, melanoma or renal cell carcinoma. Before TCR sequencing, CD4+ and CD8+ T cells were separately sorted from peripheral blood. This sequence originates from an adult with an advanced solid tumor such as melanoma, head and neck, liver or kidney cancer. The sample here was CD4+ or CD8+ T cells sorted from blood, taken in a trial of the OX40 agonist ivuxolimab.

The bases are TGCGCCAGCAGTCGACAGGACGGGTACGAGCAGTACTTC. This sequence encodes CASSRQDGYEQYF. The rearrangement combines TRBV10-1 with TRBJ2-7, with TRBD1 perhaps the D gene, on 6 matching bases. Deletion took 5 bases off V and 4 bases off J, with a span of 12 bases between the germline ends. The germline V gene (reference sequence) specifies WNHNN as CDR1 and SYGVQD as CDR2. From cysteine to phenylalanine, the CDR3 is 13 amino acids long. The read is trimmed to its CDR3 DNA, 39 bases read in frame from base 1.